What follows are 29 T cell receptor beta chains derived from one specimen sequenced in a study of shared clonotypes between healthy human individuals. Profiling relied on immunoSEQ multiplex PCR, and the TCRdb table lists in-frame clones only, not all of them. The table includes roughly 1,100,000 clones, about 75% detected once. Sequenced: memory CD4+ T cells sorted from blood. Subset meaning: CD45RA-negative fraction. These receptors all come from a man aged 18-30 years in good health.

V gene TRBV19 combines with J gene TRBJ2-3; no clear D. V lost 3 bases, J lost 2 bases, and 12 bases lay in between. Germline assignment: CDR1 LNHDA and CDR2 SQIVND (reference sequence). The CDR3 spans 15 residues. The CDR3 DNA sequence: TGTGCCAGTAGTATTGGGTGGCAGATCACAGATACGCAGTATTTT. It encodes CASSIGWQITDTQYF.

The rearrangement uses TRBV10-2 and TRBJ1-5; D may be TRBD1 (6 bases). The CDR3 totals 13 residues. Germline V lookup: CDR1 WSHSY, CDR2 SAAADI. With 6 bases removed from V and 5 bases from J, the gap between germline ends came to 11 bases. CDR3 protein: CASSLGQHQPQHF. In DNA, the CDR3 is TGCGCCAGCAGCCTCGGACAGCATCAGCCCCAGCATTTT.

V gene TRBV19 combines with J gene TRBJ2-7; D gene unclear. Germline V gene lookup returns CDR1 LNHDA and CDR2 SQIVND (reference sequence). Trimming took 4 bases from V and 1 from J, leaving 8 bases between them. The CDR3 contains 13 residues. The CDR3 loop reads CASSTAGSYEQYF. The CDR3 region has the DNA TGTGCCAGTAGTACGGCCGGTTCCTACGAGCAGTACTTC.

The V gene is TRBV5-1, the J gene TRBJ2-7, with TRBD2 as a possible D gene (5 bases). This CDR3 contains 13 residues. The germline CDR1 and CDR2 sequences are SGHRS and YFSETQ. Trimming left V 1 base short and J 6 bases short, with 11 bases between. CDR3 region: CASSLTGVAEQYF. CDR3 nucleotides: TGCGCCAGCAGCTTGACCGGGGTAGCCGAGCAGTACTTC.

This chain links TRBV6-1 with TRBJ2-2; D remains unclear. The CDR3 contains 14 residues. Trimming stripped 4 bases from V and 2 bases from J, with 8 bases between. CDR1 MNHNS and CDR2 SASEGT come from the germline V gene. Here the CDR3 DNA reads TGTGCCAGCAGTGCGGTTACAAACACCGGGGAGCTGTTTTTT. Translation: CASSAVTNTGELFF.

This clone was detected a few times. CDR3 DNA sequence: TGTGCCAGTAGTATCCAGGGAGGGAGGTACGAGCAGTACTTC. Translation: CASSIQGGRYEQYF. This rearrangement joins TRBV19 to TRBJ2-7; TRBD2 matches 7 bases. This CDR3 contains 14 residues. J gave up 4 bases and V 3 bases, and 6 bases lay outside the gene matches. Germline V gene lookup returns CDR1 LNHDA and CDR2 SQIVND (reference sequence).

This clone was counted at least ten times. The genes are TRBV7-8 and TRBJ1-1, with D perhaps matching TRBD1 (6 bases). Germline CDR1 SGHVS, CDR2 FQNEAQ. The V and J ends lost 5 bases and 1 base respectively, with 11 bases between them. CDR3 length equals 14 residues. CDR3 coding DNA: TGTGCCAGCAGCCAGGGGACGCAGAACACTGAAGCTTTCTTT. Translated, it gives CASSQGTQNTEAFF. The full variable domain, completed using reference TRBV7-8 and TRBJ1-1, is GAGVSQSPRYKVAKRGQDVALRCDPISGHVSLFWYQQALGQGPEFLTYFQNEAQLDKSGLPSDRFFAERPEGSVSTLKIQRTQQEDSAVYLCASSQGTQNTEAFFGQGTRLTVV.

The V call is TRBV15, the J call TRBJ1-4, with D possibly TRBD1 on 5 matching bases. The ends were cut back, 1 base at V and 6 bases at J, with 9 bases in the middle. Germline values: CDR1 LNHNV, CDR2 YYDKDF (reference sequence). This CDR3 is 14 amino acids long. The CDR3 sequence: CATSRAAGYEKLFF. CDR3 coding DNA: TGTGCCACCAGCAGAGCAGCAGGGTATGAAAAACTGTTTTTT.

This clone was found many times. J is TRBJ1-1 and V is TRBV9; D gene unclear. The CDR3 extends over 13 amino acids. V was pared by 4 bases and J by 2 bases, with 9 bases between. Germline V gene data show CDR1 as SGDLS and CDR2 as YYNGEE. This CDR3 reads CASSIRENTEAFF. The CDR3 region has the DNA TGTGCCAGCAGCATCCGGGAAAACACTGAAGCTTTCTTT. Combining the CDR3 with reference TRBV9 and TRBJ1-1 gives the whole variable domain DSGVTQTPKHLITATGQRVTLRCSPRSGDLSVYWYQQSLDQGLQFLIQYYNGEERAKGNILERFSAQQFPDLHSELNLSSLELGDSALYFCASSIRENTEAFFGQGTRLTVV.

The V gene is TRBV7-2, the J gene TRBJ1-2; D gene unclear. Trimming removed 1 base from V and 4 bases from J, with 4 bases in between. The CDR3 is 12 amino acids. The germline gives CDR1 SGHTA, CDR2 FQGNSA. This CDR3 reads CASSLVVYGYTF. The CDR3 DNA sequence: TGTGCCAGCAGCTTAGTCGTCTATGGCTACACCTTC. The complete variable domain, with remaining parts taken from reference TRBV7-2 and TRBJ1-2, reads GAGVSQSPSNKVTEKGKDVELRCDPISGHTALYWYRQSLGQGLEFLIYFQGNSAPDKSGLPSDRFSAERTGGSVSTLTIQRTQQEDSAVYLCASSLVVYGYTFGSGTRLTVV.

V gene TRBV27 combines with J gene TRBJ2-7; 8 nucleotides align to TRBD2. The germline gives CDR1 MNHEY, CDR2 SMNVEV (reference sequence). The length of the CDR3 is 14 residues. Trimming cost V 2 bases and J 6 bases; bases outside gene matches: 6. The CDR3 region has the DNA TGTGCCAGCAGTTTAGGAGCGGGAGATAGCGAGCAGTACTTC. It encodes CASSLGAGDSEQYF.

CDR3 DNA: TGTGCCTGGAGTGTGGACAGGGGGAGCAATCAGCCCCAGCATTTT. Translated, it gives CAWSVDRGSNQPQHF. This chain uses TRBV30 with TRBJ1-5; 10 nucleotides line up with TRBD1. The V gene end was trimmed by 0 bases and the J gene end by 1 base; junction bases not matched to a gene: 0. This CDR3 is built from 15 residues. Per germline, CDR1 GTSNPN and CDR2 SVGIG (reference sequence).

The table lists this clone with a few counts. The J gene is TRBJ1-1, the V gene TRBV30, with D hard to call. This CDR3 has 11 residues. Trimming cost V 0 bases and J 6 bases, with 5 bases left between them. Germline V CDR1 and CDR2: GTSNPN, SVGIG (reference sequence). The CDR3, as DNA: TGTGCCTGGAGTGTAAGCGCTGAAGCTTTCTTT. Encoded protein: CAWSVSAEAFF.

The V gene is TRBV5-1, the J gene TRBJ2-6; TRBD2 agrees at 7 bases. Trimming removed 2 bases from V and 1 base from J; junction bases left unmatched: 3. Germline CDR1 and CDR2: SGHRS and YFSETQ. The CDR3 length is 16 residues. CDR3 region: CASSFIAGSGANVLTF. In DNA, the CDR3 is TGCGCCAGCAGCTTCATAGCGGGTTCTGGGGCCAACGTCCTGACTTTC.

The rearrangement joins TRBV7-9 to TRBJ1-4, with 10 bases identical to TRBD1. J was trimmed by 4 bases and V by 2 bases; bases with no gene match: 7. The CDR3 runs 17 residues. Germline assignment: CDR1 SEHNR and CDR2 FQNEAQ (reference sequence). DNA for the CDR3: TGTGCCAGCAGCTTACCAGGACAGGGGGGCGATAATGAAAAACTGTTTTTT. Translation: CASSLPGQGGDNEKLFF.

The chain joins TRBV2 to TRBJ1-3; D gene unclear. The V and J ends lost 5 bases and 1 base respectively, with 9 bases between them. The CDR3 runs 14 residues. Germline V gene lookup returns CDR1 SNHLY and CDR2 FYNNEI. The CDR3: CASSTEFSGNTIYF. Written as DNA, the CDR3 is TGTGCCAGCAGTACAGAGTTTTCTGGAAACACCATATATTTT.

This clone occurred a few times. Other DNA sequences in this sample translate to the same CDR3. This chain joins TRBV30 and TRBJ2-5; D unresolved. Germline V gene data show CDR1 as GTSNPN and CDR2 as SVGIG (reference sequence). V was pared by 0 bases and J by 1 base, with 6 bases between. This CDR3 has 13 residues. The CDR3 loop reads CAWSVRSQETQYF. CDR3 bases: TGTGCCTGGAGTGTGCGGTCCCAAGAGACCCAGTACTTC.

The genes are TRBV6-1 and TRBJ2-5; TRBD2 matches at 8 bases. Germline CDR1 and CDR2: MNHNS and SASEGT. The CDR3 loop spans 14 amino acids. V shed 6 bases and J 4 bases; nucleotides not matched to a gene: 7. This chain's CDR3 is CASRVAGGGETQYF. CDR3 DNA sequence: TGTGCCAGCAGAGTTGCGGGAGGCGGAGAGACCCAGTACTTC.

The chain joins TRBV18 to TRBJ2-7; D remains ambiguous. Germline V lookup: CDR1 KGHSH, CDR2 LQKENI. Trimming left V 3 bases short and J 5 bases short, with 17 bases between. The CDR3 has 15 residues. CDR3 loop: CASSPRTNPPDEQYF. The CDR3 nucleotides read TGTGCCAGCTCACCGCGGACCAATCCTCCCGACGAGCAGTACTTC.

This clone was observed once. This sequence joins TRBV29-1 and TRBJ2-3; possibly TRBD2 for D (5 bases). Germline lookup yields CDR1 SQVTM and CDR2 ANQGSEA. This CDR3 region has 13 residues. The V end was cut by 4 bases, the J end by 6 bases, with 14 bases between. The chain's CDR3 is CSVAGPGGDTQYF. In DNA, the CDR3 is TGCAGCGTTGCCGGACCAGGAGGTGATACGCAGTATTTT.

This clone was detected ten times or more. In DNA form, the CDR3 reads TGTGCCAGCAGCCCTCGGGGGTACGGCACAGATACGCAGTATTTT. As protein: CASSPRGYGTDTQYF. The V gene is TRBV27, the J gene TRBJ2-3; a weak D match, TRBD2 (6 bases). V was shortened by 6 bases and J by 1 base, with 14 bases between the two germline ends. Germline V gene lookup returns CDR1 MNHEY and CDR2 SMNVEV (reference sequence). The CDR3 is 15 residues long.

J is TRBJ2-4 and V is TRBV2; D is undetermined. Trimming cost V 4 bases and J 1 base, with 11 bases left between them. The length of the CDR3 is 15 residues. Per germline, CDR1 SNHLY and CDR2 FYNNEI. The DNA for the CDR3 is TGTGCCAGCAGTGTGGGGTACCCCGCCAAAAACATTCAGTACTTC. It specifies CASSVGYPAKNIQYF.

A single count supports this clone. The CDR3 sequence: CASSLTSGRLHTQYF. The CDR3 bases are TGTGCCAGCAGTCTAACTAGCGGGAGGTTGCATACGCAGTATTTT. The gene calls are TRBV27 and TRBJ2-3, with TRBD2 identical over 12 bases. V dropped 5 bases and J dropped 7; count of bases not matched to a gene: 7. This CDR3 has 15 amino acids. Germline-derived CDR1 and CDR2 are MNHEY and SMNVEV (reference sequence).

This clone was detected only a few times. The CDR3 DNA follows: TGTGCCAGCAGCCCGGACGGTGAGAATCAGCCCCAGCATTTT. It yields the protein CASSPDGENQPQHF. The V and J genes are TRBV7-9 and TRBJ1-5; the D is unclear. Deletions cut 5 bases from V and 4 bases from J, with 12 bases between. Germline assignment: CDR1 SEHNR and CDR2 FQNEAQ (reference sequence). The CDR3 runs 14 residues.

This clone was seen many times. The V gene is TRBV19, the J gene TRBJ2-7; 8 bases map to TRBD2. The CDR3 contains 14 residues. The ends lost 4 bases at V and 6 bases at J; junction bases unmatched: 8. The germline V gene encodes CDR1 LNHDA and CDR2 SQIVND (reference sequence). The CDR3 region is CASSNSGTRSEQYF. The CDR3 region has the DNA TGTGCCAGTAGTAACTCCGGGACTAGGAGCGAGCAGTACTTC.

A remark on this clone: Different DNA sequences within this sample yield the same CDR3. In nucleotides, the CDR3 is TGTGCCAGCTCACCACCGCCAGGGGGTGAGACCCAGTACTTC. Its translation: CASSPPPGGETQYF. The V and J genes are TRBV18 and TRBJ2-5, with 7 bases identical to TRBD1. V shed 0 bases, J shed 5 bases, and the junction held 3 bases outside the gene matches. CDR1 KGHSH and CDR2 LQKENI come from the germline V gene. This CDR3 has 14 amino acids.

The chain employs TRBV19 and TRBJ2-1, with D hard to call. Germline-derived CDR1 and CDR2 are LNHDA and SQIVND (reference sequence). The CDR3 runs to 14 residues. Trimming took off 6 bases at V and 7 bases at J, with 16 bases between the two ends. This CDR3 is CASRLQGPYNEQFF. The CDR3 DNA reads as TGTGCCAGTAGGCTTCAAGGACCTTATAATGAGCAGTTCTTC.

This rearrangement joins TRBV7-8 to TRBJ2-7; D unclear. The V gene's germline CDR1 is SGHVS and CDR2 FQNEAQ. CDR3 length equals 14 residues. V lost 4 bases and J 0 bases, leaving 10 bases between the germline ends. The CDR3 spells CASSSDLSSYEQYF. In DNA form, the CDR3 reads TGTGCCAGCAGCTCCGACCTGAGCTCCTACGAGCAGTACTTC.

This clone was observed a few times. Other DNA sequences in the sample encode the same CDR3. This sequence joins TRBV5-1 and TRBJ1-4, with D tentatively TRBD1 (6 bases). V was clipped by 2 bases and J by 2 bases, with 7 bases between them. Germline CDR1 and CDR2: SGHRS and YFSETQ. CDR3 length: 14 residues. The CDR3: CASSLQGTNEKLFF. CDR3 nucleotide sequence: TGCGCCAGCAGCTTACAGGGTACTAATGAAAAACTGTTTTTT.